This T cell receptor (beta chain) was obtained from a study of T cells in Graves' hyperthyroidism and ophthalmopathy. This clonotype was detected only a few times. The V gene end was trimmed by 4 bases and the J gene end by 3 bases; junction bases not matched to a gene: 11. CDR3 length: 17 residues. Germline lookup yields CDR1 ENHRY and CDR2 SYGVKD. Researchers amplified the TCR beta CDR3 regions from RNA transcripts. The TCR CDR3 first-round RT-PCR relied on the HTBI primer set. TCRdb itself ran the multiplex PCR reads through MiXCR, one entry per CDR3 protein. The data show more than 650,000 distinct CDR3 sequences, around 15% seen once.

The TCR comes from a woman between 18 and 30 years old with Graves' hyperthyroidism. The sample taken for sequencing was blood. The V call is TRBV10-3, the J call TRBJ2-2, with TRBD1 identical over 7 bases. The CDR3 region is CAISGKGQTSYTGELFF. CDR3 in DNA: TGTGCCATCAGTGGCAAGGGACAGACGAGTTACACCGGGGAGCTGTTTTTT.